This T cell receptor (beta chain) was recovered during a study of follicular helper T cells after annual influenza vaccination. TCRB sequencing was done at Survey resolution level. Some clones are missing from TCRdb's copy, which holds only in-frame ones; the method was immunoSEQ multiplex PCR. This table holds some 13,000 clones, about 78% found once. V lost 2 bases, J lost 7 bases, and 12 bases lay in between. The CDR3 spans 13 residues. The V gene's germline CDR1 is SGHDT and CDR2 YYEEEE. Study-level results: Successive annual vaccinations recalled a recurrent oligoclonal ICOS+CD38+ cTfh response with influenza-specific clonotypes. Productive TCRB sequences came from only about 10-22% of cells.

Time point of the sample: 2014-2015 season, pre-vaccination. Remarks on this clone: The antigen is unknown.

Sequences were derived from CXCR5- memory CD4+ T cells sorted from blood, sampled on the day of influenza vaccination. The chain has TRBV5-6 and TRBJ1-2; the D is unclear. The source of this sequence is an adult who received the influenza vaccine. The CDR3 region has the DNA TGTGCCAGCAGCTTAGTAGTATCGGGTGGCTACACCTTC. Protein product: CASSLVVSGGYTF.